The sequence of this T cell receptor beta chain was determined in a study of T cell responses to AZD1222 COVID-19 vaccine. Measured with immunoSEQ multiplex PCR; TCRdb has only the in-frame clones, and not every one. Altogether about 140,000 clones are present, around nine tenths being singletons, with the ten largest covering about 4.8%. Material: peripheral blood, obtained on day 0 of AZD1222 vaccination. This clonotype originated in an adult in good health.

CDR3 nucleotides: TGTGCCAGCAGACTCGACAGGGTCTCTGGAAACACCATATATTTT. Protein: CASRLDRVSGNTIYF. The rearrangement joins TRBV6-5 to TRBJ1-3; 7 bases are a match to TRBD1. The CDR3 runs to 15 residues. Germline CDR1 is MNHEY and CDR2 is SVGAGI. V trimming: 6 bases; J trimming: 0 bases; junction bases outside the gene matches: 5.